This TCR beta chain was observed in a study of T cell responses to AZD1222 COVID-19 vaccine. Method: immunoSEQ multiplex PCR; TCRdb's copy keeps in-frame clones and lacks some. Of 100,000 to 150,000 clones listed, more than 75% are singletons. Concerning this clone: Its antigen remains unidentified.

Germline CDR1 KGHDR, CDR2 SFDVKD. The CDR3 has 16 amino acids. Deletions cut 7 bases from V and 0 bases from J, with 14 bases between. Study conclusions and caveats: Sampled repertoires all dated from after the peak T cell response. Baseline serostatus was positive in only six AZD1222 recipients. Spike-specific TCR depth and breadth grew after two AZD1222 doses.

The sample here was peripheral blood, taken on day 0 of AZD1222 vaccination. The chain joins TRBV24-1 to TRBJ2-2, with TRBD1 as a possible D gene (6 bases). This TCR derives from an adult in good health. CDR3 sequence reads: CATRAWTESNTGELFF. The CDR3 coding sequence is TGTGCCACCAGGGCGTGGACAGAATCGAACACCGGGGAGCTGTTTTTT.